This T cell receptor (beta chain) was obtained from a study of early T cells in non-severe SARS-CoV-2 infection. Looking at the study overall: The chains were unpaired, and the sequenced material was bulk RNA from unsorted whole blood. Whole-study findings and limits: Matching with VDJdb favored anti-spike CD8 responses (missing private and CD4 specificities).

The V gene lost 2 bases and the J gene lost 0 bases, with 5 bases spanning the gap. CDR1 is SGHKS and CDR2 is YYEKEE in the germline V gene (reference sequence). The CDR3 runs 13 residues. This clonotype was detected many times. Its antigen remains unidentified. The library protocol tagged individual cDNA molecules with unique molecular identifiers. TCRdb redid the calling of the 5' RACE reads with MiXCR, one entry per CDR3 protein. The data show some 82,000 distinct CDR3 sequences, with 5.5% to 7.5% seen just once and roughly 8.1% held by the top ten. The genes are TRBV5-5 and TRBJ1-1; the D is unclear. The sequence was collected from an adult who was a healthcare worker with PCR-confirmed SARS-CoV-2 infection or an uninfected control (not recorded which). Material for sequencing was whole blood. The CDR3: CASSFTLNTEAFF. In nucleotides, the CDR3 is TGTGCCAGCAGCTTTACACTGAACACTGAAGCTTTCTTT.